This is a list of T cell receptor beta chains from one sample in a study of blood T cell repertoires in COVID-19. Sequencing was performed with immunoSEQ multiplex PCR; in TCRdb, only in-frame clones are kept and a portion is missing. The data show more than 65,000 clones, 87% seen once. Material for sequencing was peripheral blood. The receptors come from a woman older than 75 with active or convalescent COVID-19. CDR3s include the opening cysteine and the closing phenylalanine or tryptophan. D genes are given only for firm matches. Clone size is given for some rows only: seen once, a few or many times, or a class if the clone is expanded.

j_gene,d_gene,v_gene,abundance,CDR3aa,CDR3nt
TRBJ1-5,TRBD1,TRBV27,-,CASSLTGGGEPQHF,TGTGCCAGCAGTCTTACAGGGGGCGGTGAGCCCCAGCATTTT
TRBJ2-3,TRBD1,TRBV4-3,-,CASSQDRDRGHISTDTQYF,TGCGCCAGCAGCCAAGACCGGGACAGGGGTCATATTAGCACAGATACGCAGTATTTT
TRBJ2-1,-,TRBV5-6,-,CASSTGRGYNEQFF,TGTGCCAGCAGCACTGGACGGGGCTACAATGAGCAGTTCTTC
TRBJ2-5,TRBD2,TRBV29-1,-,CSALSGGTETQYF,TGCAGCGCTCTAAGCGGGGGGACGGAGACCCAGTACTTC
TRBJ2-7,-,TRBV12-3/TRBV12-4,-,CASSLALEYEQYF,TGTGCCAGCAGTTTAGCTTTAGAATACGAGCAGTACTTC
TRBJ2-2,-,TRBV6-5,-,CASSLTQGMAGELFF,TGTGCCAGCAGTCTAACTCAGGGAATGGCCGGGGAGCTGTTTTTT
TRBJ2-3,-,TRBV10-3,-,CAIRTGQGDTQYF,TGTGCCATCAGAACTGGTCAGGGGGATACGCAGTATTTT
TRBJ2-5,TRBD2,TRBV9,once,CASSVGFLAGGQETQYF,TGTGCCAGCAGCGTAGGTTTCCTAGCGGGAGGTCAAGAGACCCAGTACTTC
TRBJ2-5,-,TRBV5-1,-,CASSLVVGTGQETQYF,TGCGCCAGCAGCTTGGTGGTCGGCACAGGTCAAGAGACCCAGTACTTC
TRBJ2-7,TRBD2,TRBV11-2,-,CASRRTSGYEQYF,TGTGCCAGCCGGAGGACTAGCGGCTACGAGCAGTACTTC
TRBJ1-1,TRBD1,TRBV5-1,-,CASSLALGTANTEAFF,TGCGCCAGCAGCTTGGCCCTGGGGACAGCTAACACTGAAGCTTTCTTT
TRBJ2-7,TRBD2,TRBV9,-,CASSPTPGTSGRAAYEQYF,TGTGCCAGCAGCCCTACCCCCGGGACTAGCGGGAGGGCCGCCTACGAGCAGTACTTC
TRBJ1-2,-,TRBV2,-,CASRGGGTVGRYGYTF,TGTGCCAGCAGAGGCGGCGGGACCGTCGGACGCTATGGCTACACCTTC
TRBJ1-2,-,TRBV19,-,CASSPTVSYGYTF,TGTGCCAGTAGTCCGACAGTGTCCTATGGCTACACCTTC
TRBJ1-1,-,TRBV11-3,once,CASSSLRDTEAFF,TGTGCCAGCAGCTCCCTCAGGGACACTGAAGCTTTCTTT
TRBJ2-1,TRBD2,TRBV7-8,-,CASRDTSGAYNEQFF,TGTGCCAGCAGGGATACTAGCGGAGCCTACAATGAGCAGTTCTTC
TRBJ2-1,-,TRBV20-1,-,CSAGVFEQFF,TGCAGTGCGGGAGTGTTTGAGCAGTTCTTC
TRBJ2-7,-,TRBV7-9,-,CASSFRAGGREQYF,TGTGCCAGCAGCTTCAGGGCAGGAGGGAGAGAGCAGTACTTC